The rows below give T cell receptor beta chains drawn from one sample of a study of blood T cell repertoires in COVID-19. Generated by immunoSEQ multiplex PCR, the TCRdb table keeps only in-frame clones and is missing some. The table includes some 120,000 clones, about 70% detected once. Sequenced material: peripheral blood. These receptors originate from a woman aged 70-85 years with acute or convalescent COVID-19. Both conserved end residues are part of each CDR3. D genes are given only for firm matches. Size is stated for part of the rows, as once, few or many counts, or as a class when the clone is expanded.

cdr3_nt: TGTGCCAGTAGTATGTCGACAGTTACAGATACGCAGTATTTT; cdr3_aa: CASSMSTVTDTQYF; d_call: -; j_call: TRBJ2-3; v_call: TRBV19; clone_size: -
cdr3_nt: TGCGCCAGCAGTACAGATACAGGGTACGAGCAGTACTTC; cdr3_aa: CASSTDTGYEQYF; d_call: -; j_call: TRBJ2-7; v_call: TRBV10-1; clone_size: -
cdr3_nt: TGCAGCGTCCAAACGGGACTAAATTCACCCCTCCACTTT; cdr3_aa: CSVQTGLNSPLHF; d_call: -; j_call: TRBJ1-6; v_call: TRBV29-1; clone_size: -
cdr3_nt: TGTGCCAGTAGGTGGCAGGAGGGTCAGCCCCAGCATTTT; cdr3_aa: CASRWQEGQPQHF; d_call: -; j_call: TRBJ1-5; v_call: TRBV19; clone_size: many
cdr3_nt: TGTGCCAGCAGCTTAACGGGTCCGGGGGGCGATGGCTACACCTTC; cdr3_aa: CASSLTGPGGDGYTF; d_call: -; j_call: TRBJ1-2; v_call: TRBV7-2; clone_size: -
cdr3_nt: TGTGCCAGCTCACCACGGCTAGCGTCAGTGGGGAACACCGGGGAGCTGTTTTTT; cdr3_aa: CASSPRLASVGNTGELFF; d_call: -; j_call: TRBJ2-2; v_call: TRBV18; clone_size: few
cdr3_nt: TGTGCCAGCAGTGCGGGGGACAGGGGTCACGGGCATGAAAAACTGTTTTTT; cdr3_aa: CASSAGDRGHGHEKLFF; d_call: TRBD1; j_call: TRBJ1-4; v_call: TRBV2; clone_size: -
cdr3_nt: TGCAGCGTGTTAACAGGGGGAAGAGACTATGGCTACACCTTC; cdr3_aa: CSVLTGGRDYGYTF; d_call: TRBD1; j_call: TRBJ1-2; v_call: TRBV29-1; clone_size: -
cdr3_nt: TGTGCCAGTAGCCCCGGATGGGTAACAGGGGGAAACACCATATATTTT; cdr3_aa: CASSPGWVTGGNTIYF; d_call: -; j_call: TRBJ1-3; v_call: TRBV19; clone_size: -
cdr3_nt: TGTGCCAGCAGGCTACTAGCGGGAGACTACGAGCAGTACTTC; cdr3_aa: CASRLLAGDYEQYF; d_call: TRBD2; j_call: TRBJ2-7; v_call: TRBV7-6; clone_size: -
cdr3_nt: TGTGCCAGCTCACCCTTACCGGGACAGGGGAAGGGATACAATGAGCAGTTCTTC; cdr3_aa: CASSPLPGQGKGYNEQFF; d_call: TRBD1; j_call: TRBJ2-1; v_call: TRBV18; clone_size: -
cdr3_nt: TGTGCCAGCAGCCGTCTCAGACTAGCGGGTTGGGAGACCCAGTACTTC; cdr3_aa: CASSRLRLAGWETQYF; d_call: TRBD2; j_call: TRBJ2-5; v_call: TRBV5-6; clone_size: -
cdr3_nt: TGTGCCAGCAGCTCTGGGGCTAGCGGGAGTTACGAGCAGTACTTC; cdr3_aa: CASSSGASGSYEQYF; d_call: TRBD2; j_call: TRBJ2-7; v_call: TRBV5-4; clone_size: -
cdr3_nt: TGCAGCGTTGTTCGGGGTGGCACTGAAGCTTTCTTT; cdr3_aa: CSVVRGGTEAFF; d_call: -; j_call: TRBJ1-1; v_call: TRBV29-1; clone_size: -
cdr3_nt: TGTGCCAGCAGCGCCTACGGCGGGGGGGGAGATACGCAGTATTTT; cdr3_aa: CASSAYGGGGDTQYF; d_call: TRBD2; j_call: TRBJ2-3; v_call: TRBV9; clone_size: -
cdr3_nt: TGTGCCAGTAGTATAGGCACGGCCTCGGAGGGAAAACTGTTTTTT; cdr3_aa: CASSIGTASEGKLFF; d_call: -; j_call: TRBJ1-4; v_call: TRBV19; clone_size: few
cdr3_nt: TGTGCCAGCAGTTTTAATGGAGCAACTAATGAAAAACTGTTTTTT; cdr3_aa: CASSFNGATNEKLFF; d_call: -; j_call: TRBJ1-4; v_call: TRBV27; clone_size: once
cdr3_nt: TGTGCCAGCAGTTTGACAGGGGGCGCATCTTTCTTT; cdr3_aa: CASSLTGGASFF; d_call: TRBD1; j_call: TRBJ1-1; v_call: TRBV12-3/TRBV12-4; clone_size: -
cdr3_nt: TGTGCCAGCACTTATAGGGGTGAGCAGTTCTTC; cdr3_aa: CASTYRGEQFF; d_call: -; j_call: TRBJ2-1; v_call: TRBV12-3/TRBV12-4; clone_size: -
cdr3_nt: TGTGCCATCAGTGACCTGCGGGGGATCACTGAAGCTTTCTTT; cdr3_aa: CAISDLRGITEAFF; d_call: -; j_call: TRBJ1-1; v_call: TRBV10-3; clone_size: many
cdr3_nt: TGCGCCAGCAGCGAAGGACAGGGTGGCGATTCACCCCTCCACTTT; cdr3_aa: CASSEGQGGDSPLHF; d_call: TRBD1; j_call: TRBJ1-6; v_call: TRBV4-1; clone_size: once
cdr3_nt: TGTGCCAGCTCGACGAGTCCAGGACACCAAAACACCATATATTTT; cdr3_aa: CASSTSPGHQNTIYF; d_call: -; j_call: TRBJ1-3; v_call: TRBV18; clone_size: -
cdr3_nt: TGCGCCAGCAGCTTGACAGGGAGGGTGGATGAAAAACTGTTTTTT; cdr3_aa: CASSLTGRVDEKLFF; d_call: -; j_call: TRBJ1-4; v_call: TRBV5-1; clone_size: -
cdr3_nt: TGTGCCAGCAGCTTACGTACAGGGGAAGGTTCACCCCTCCACTTT; cdr3_aa: CASSLRTGEGSPLHF; d_call: TRBD1; j_call: TRBJ1-6; v_call: TRBV7-2; clone_size: -
cdr3_nt: TGTGCCAGCAGTTCCAACAGCGGGTACAATGAGCAGTTCTTC; cdr3_aa: CASSSNSGYNEQFF; d_call: -; j_call: TRBJ2-1; v_call: TRBV13; clone_size: -
cdr3_nt: TGTGCCAGCAGTTGGGGACAGACCAATTCACCCCTCCACTTT; cdr3_aa: CASSWGQTNSPLHF; d_call: TRBD1; j_call: TRBJ1-6; v_call: TRBV5-6; clone_size: few
cdr3_nt: TGTGCCAGCAGCCTCTCCGGGACAGGGCTTGGCGAGCAGTACTTC; cdr3_aa: CASSLSGTGLGEQYF; d_call: TRBD1; j_call: TRBJ2-7; v_call: TRBV9; clone_size: -
cdr3_nt: TGTGCCAGCAGGCGGCGCGGGACTTACAGGGGGCATGGCTACACCTTC; cdr3_aa: CASRRRGTYRGHGYTF; d_call: TRBD1; j_call: TRBJ1-2; v_call: TRBV6-6; clone_size: few
cdr3_nt: TGTGCCAGCAGCCAAAGTAGCTCCTACGAGCAGTACTTC; cdr3_aa: CASSQSSSYEQYF; d_call: -; j_call: TRBJ2-7; v_call: TRBV14; clone_size: -